The 5 T cell receptor beta chains in this list originate from one sample, sequenced in a study of blood T cells in healthy people across ages. Through a sample-barcoded 5' primer and a J-beta primer mix, a second PCR was run for roughly 7 to 12 cycles. Each CDR3 protein is one row after TCRdb ran MiXCR on the 5' RACE reads. The table includes approximately 800,000 distinct CDR3 sequences, 35% to 40% detected once. Material for sequencing was blood. Receptor source: a man aged 18-30 years in good health.

This clonotype has just a few counts. The genes are TRBV7-9 and TRBJ2-3; tentatively, D is TRBD2 (6 bases). Trimming took 3 bases from V and 4 from J, leaving 14 bases between them. Germline lookup yields CDR1 SEHNR and CDR2 FQNEAQ (reference sequence). CDR3 length: 15 amino acids. This CDR3 is CASSFSQGLADTQYF. Written as DNA, the CDR3 is TGTGCCAGCAGCTTTTCGCAGGGACTCGCAGATACGCAGTATTTT. Supplemented by reference TRBV7-9 and TRBJ2-3, the full variable domain reads DTGVSQNPRHKITKRGQNVTFRCDPISEHNRLYWYRQTLGQGPEFLTYFQNEAQLEKSRLLSDRFSAERPKGSFSTLEIQRTEQGDSAMYLCASSFSQGLADTQYFGPGTRLTVL.

V is TRBV3-1 and J is TRBJ2-5, with 7 bases that match TRBD2. This CDR3 is built from 15 residues. Germline V gives CDR1 LGHDT, CDR2 YNNKEL (reference sequence). V was pared by 1 base and J by 4 bases, with 6 bases of the junction left unmatched. CDR3 region: CASSQGSGNGETQYF. CDR3 DNA: TGTGCCAGCAGCCAAGGGAGCGGGAATGGAGAGACCCAGTACTTC.

There are a few counts of this clonotype. The J gene is TRBJ2-1, the V gene TRBV7-2; 7 bases line up with TRBD1. The CDR3 totals 19 residues. CDR1 is SGHTA, CDR2 FQGNSA, per germline. After removal of 0 bases from V and 0 bases from J, the junction contained 11 bases not matched to a gene. CDR3 nucleotides: TGTGCCAGCAGCTTAGCGACAGGGCCCGTTCCGAGCTCCTACAATGAGCAGTTCTTC. This gives the protein CASSLATGPVPSSYNEQFF.

This sequence joins TRBV2 and TRBJ1-1, with a tentative D call TRBD1 (6 bases). Trimming stripped 7 bases from V and 4 bases from J, with 25 bases between. Germline CDR1 and CDR2: SNHLY and FYNNEI. The CDR3 extends over 17 amino acids. In DNA, the CDR3 is TGTGCCAGCACCCAAAACCCGACAGGCCCAGCAGGCACTGAAGCTTTCTTT. Translated, it gives CASTQNPTGPAGTEAFF.

The chain combines TRBV19 with TRBJ2-7, with no clear D. From germline, CDR1 is LNHDA and CDR2 SQIVND (reference sequence). The CDR3 runs 12 residues. The germline V and J ends were trimmed by 4 bases and 2 bases, with 6 bases remaining between them. The DNA of the CDR3 is TGTGCCAGTAGTAGTCTAGCCTACGAGCAGTACTTC. Amino acid sequence: CASSSLAYEQYF. The complete variable domain, with remaining parts taken from reference TRBV19 and TRBJ2-7, reads DGGITQSPKYLFRKEGQNVTLSCEQNLNHDAMYWYRQDPGQGLRLIYYSQIVNDFQKGDIAEGYSVSREKKESFPLTVTSAQKNPTAFYLCASSSLAYEQYFGPGTRLTVT.